Shown below are 32 T cell receptor beta chains from a single sample sequenced in a study of beta chain features in type 1 diabetes. These receptors have no identified antigens. Findings of the study overall: Patients with Type 1 diabetes showed moderately but significantly shorter TCRB CDR3s in all four CD4+ subsets.

Reverse transcribing all isolated RNA meant expressed TCRB transcripts were sequenced. Sequenced by immunoSEQ multiplex PCR; TCRdb stores in-frame clones only, minus some. Here the sample spans roughly 250,000 clones, about a fifth being singletons. Input material: naive CD4+ T cells from blood. The receptors shown here come from a woman aged 35 to 49 with type 1 diabetes.

This clone showed up just a few times. The CDR3 here is CASSLAAGQGRNIQYF. CDR3 DNA sequence: TGTGCCAGCAGCTTAGCGGCGGGACAGGGTCGGAACATTCAGTACTTC. The J gene is TRBJ2-4, the V gene TRBV7-2, with 9 bases that match TRBD1. Germline V gene data show CDR1 as SGHTA and CDR2 as FQGNSA. The CDR3 covers 16 residues. The trim removed 0 bases at V and 7 bases at J, leaving 7 bases unmatched.

In its sample, this clone was seen a few times. CDR3 coding DNA: TGTGCCAGCAGCCCTAGCGGGGGAATTTACGAGCAGTACTTC. It encodes CASSPSGGIYEQYF. This rearrangement joins TRBV27 to TRBJ2-7, with 10 bases that match TRBD2. Germline V gene lookup returns CDR1 MNHEY and CDR2 SMNVEV (reference sequence). V trimming: 6 bases; J trimming: 4 bases; junction bases outside the gene matches: 6. The CDR3 has 14 amino acids.

The CDR3 DNA is TGCAGCGCAACCCGACAGGACACTGAAGCTTTCTTT. Its protein product is CSATRQDTEAFF. The gene calls are TRBV29-1 and TRBJ1-1; D perhaps matches TRBD1 (6 bases). Germline-derived CDR1 and CDR2 are SQVTM and ANQGSEA. The CDR3 extends over 12 amino acids. V gave up 7 bases and J gave up 3 bases, with 12 bases separating them.

V is TRBV11-2 and J is TRBJ1-4; no clear D gene. The germline V and J ends were trimmed by 5 bases and 8 bases, with 15 bases remaining between them. Looked up from germline, CDR1 is SGHAT and CDR2 is FQNNGV. The CDR3 extends over 14 amino acids. The CDR3 DNA follows: TGTGCCAGCAGCGGCAGCGGGCTTGGGGAAAAACTGTTTTTT. The encoded protein is CASSGSGLGEKLFF.

V and J are TRBV10-3 and TRBJ1-5; possible D gene TRBD1, 5 bases. V was trimmed by 2 bases and J by 3 bases, leaving 8 bases between them. This CDR3 spans 14 amino acids. The germline V gene encodes CDR1 ENHRY and CDR2 SYGVKD. The CDR3 here is CAISETTDNQPQHF. In nucleotides, the CDR3 is TGTGCCATCAGTGAGACGACAGACAATCAGCCCCAGCATTTT.

V and J are TRBV7-2 and TRBJ1-2; D remains ambiguous. The CDR3 is 14 residues long. Per germline, CDR1 SGHTA and CDR2 FQGNSA. V was cut by 6 bases and J by 3 bases, with 14 bases left in between. This chain's CDR3 is CASRIGGADYGYTF. The CDR3, as DNA: TGTGCCAGCAGGATCGGCGGTGCGGACTATGGCTACACCTTC.

This clone was found a few times. The rearrangement links TRBV28 to TRBJ1-1, with TRBD1 matching 9 bases. CDR1 MDHEN and CDR2 SYDVKM come from the germline V gene. This CDR3 contains 14 residues. V shed 7 bases, J shed 4 bases, and the junction held 7 bases outside the gene matches. The CDR3 bases are TGTGCCAGCACCCTCCCGGACAGGGGCACTGAAGCTTTCTTT. This codes for CASTLPDRGTEAFF.

This clone came up a few times. This chain links TRBV7-2 with TRBJ2-4, with 8 positions matching TRBD1. CDR1 is SGHTA, CDR2 FQGNSA, per germline. The CDR3 is made up of 17 amino acids. J lost 1 base, V lost 2 bases, and 7 bases had no gene match. The CDR3 region is CASSLTAGGVAKNIQYF. The CDR3, as DNA: TGTGCCAGCAGCTTAACGGCAGGGGGCGTGGCCAAAAACATTCAGTACTTC.

This clone was observed a handful of times. J is TRBJ1-4 and V is TRBV4-3, with 10 bases aligning to TRBD1. Germline V gene sequence: CDR1 LGHNA, CDR2 YSLEER. J lost 8 bases, V lost 2 bases, and 8 bases had no gene match. The CDR3 spans 16 residues. CDR3 nucleotides: TGCGCCAGCAGCCAATTTAGGGACAGGGGATACGAAAAACTGTTTTTT. Protein product: CASSQFRDRGYEKLFF.

This clone has just one count. The rearrangement uses TRBV27 and TRBJ2-7; 8 bases are shared with TRBD1. Germline CDR1 is MNHEY and CDR2 is SMNVEV (reference sequence). The CDR3 runs 14 residues. The V and J ends lost 6 bases and 3 bases, in that order; junction bases with no gene match: 7. The CDR3 bases are TGTGCCAGCAGCCGAGGACAGGGTGGCTACGAGCAGTACTTC. This encodes CASSRGQGGYEQYF.

This clone was counted between two and nine times. The chain employs TRBV4-3 and TRBJ2-3; 10 nucleotides match TRBD1. Trimming cost V 1 base and J 5 bases; bases outside gene matches: 9. Germline CDR1 reads LGHNA; CDR2 reads YSLEER. This CDR3 spans 17 amino acids. CDR3 bases: TGCGCCAGCAGCCAAGGCCGGACAGGGGGACGTGGAGATACGCAGTATTTT. This encodes CASSQGRTGGRGDTQYF.

The CDR3 sequence is CASSFGDSFYEQYF. DNA of the CDR3: TGCGCCAGCAGCTTCGGGGACAGCTTCTACGAGCAGTACTTC. This sequence joins TRBV5-1 and TRBJ2-7, with 7 bases lining up with TRBD1. The V segment lost 2 bases and the J segment 3 bases; nucleotides outside the gene matches: 5. CDR1 and CDR2 (germline): SGHRS, YFSETQ. This CDR3 is built from 14 residues.

This rearrangement joins TRBV7-3 to TRBJ1-6, with TRBD1 matching over 12 bases. Per the germline V gene, CDR1 is SGHTA and CDR2 is FQGTGA. The CDR3 contains 15 residues. J lost 7 bases, V lost 5 bases, and 3 bases had no gene match. This CDR3 reads CASSRGQGANSPLHF. The CDR3 DNA follows: TGTGCCAGCAGCCGGGGACAGGGGGCAAATTCACCCCTCCACTTT.

The chain recombines TRBV9 with TRBJ2-1; possibly TRBD2 for D (5 bases). V dropped 0 bases and J dropped 7 bases, with 11 bases sitting between them. The CDR3 has 14 amino acids. From germline, CDR1 is SGDLS and CDR2 YYNGEE. The CDR3 nucleotides read TGTGCCAGCAGCGTAGACGAGGGCCGAAATGAGCAGTTCTTC. Translated, it gives CASSVDEGRNEQFF.

The gene calls are TRBV28 and TRBJ1-5, with TRBD1 as a possible D gene (6 bases). Germline loops: CDR1 MDHEN, CDR2 SYDVKM. This CDR3 has 15 amino acids. V was pared by 5 bases and J by 3 bases, with 14 bases between. The CDR3 sequence: CASSPGAGSNQPQHF. CDR3 bases: TGTGCCAGCAGTCCAGGGGCCGGATCCAATCAGCCCCAGCATTTT.

Only a few counts were recorded for this clone. J is TRBJ2-1 and V is TRBV4-3, with 9 nucleotides matching TRBD1. Germline lookup yields CDR1 LGHNA and CDR2 YSLEER. V was pared by 4 bases and J by 8 bases, with 6 bases of the junction left unmatched. CDR3 length equals 14 residues. In DNA form, the CDR3 reads TGCGCCAGCAGCCGGCCGGGACAGGGTGATGAGCAGTTCTTC. It yields the protein CASSRPGQGDEQFF.

This clone was found a few times. The CDR3 DNA follows: TGCGCCAGCAGCCAAGCGGTAGCGGGGGACGAGCAGTACTTC. Its protein product is CASSQAVAGDEQYF. The V and J genes are TRBV4-3 and TRBJ2-7; 9 bases agree with TRBD2. CDR1 is LGHNA, CDR2 YSLEER, per germline. The CDR3 runs 14 residues. V dropped 1 base and J dropped 5; count of bases not matched to a gene: 3.

This chain links TRBV5-4 with TRBJ2-1; 8 bases are shared with TRBD2. V shed 1 base, J shed 4 bases, and the junction held 4 bases outside the gene matches. CDR1 and CDR2 (germline): SGHNT, YYREEE (reference sequence). The CDR3 has 15 amino acids. The CDR3 DNA follows: TGTGCCAGCAGCTTGACGACGGGGGGGTACAATGAGCAGTTCTTC. Translation: CASSLTTGGYNEQFF.

The V gene is TRBV28, the J gene TRBJ2-5; D is ambiguous. This CDR3 spans 13 amino acids. V was pared by 6 bases and J by 3 bases, with 11 bases between. Germline values: CDR1 MDHEN, CDR2 SYDVKM. The DNA of the CDR3 is TGTGCCAGCAGACTCCCAGGAAAAGAGACCCAGTACTTC. Residues: CASRLPGKETQYF. The full variable domain, in which reference TRBV28 and TRBJ2-5 provide the parts outside the CDR3, is DVKVTQSSRYLVKRTGEKVFLECVQDMDHENMFWYRQDPGLGLRLIYFSYDVKMKEKGDIPEGYSVSREKKERFSLILESASTNQTSMYLCASRLPGKETQYFGPGTRLLVL.

The chain combines TRBV10-3 with TRBJ1-6; TRBD1 might be the D (6 bases). Germline CDR1 is ENHRY and CDR2 is SYGVKD. V lost 8 bases, J lost 7 bases, and 12 bases lay in between. CDR3 length: 13 residues. This CDR3 reads CAIARQGNSPLHF. The CDR3 region has the DNA TGTGCCATCGCCCGTCAGGGGAATTCACCCCTCCACTTT.

The CDR3 bases are TGCAGTGTCGCGTGGGGGCGCGGGACTGAAGCTTTCTTT. It codes for CSVAWGRGTEAFF. The chain is built from TRBV29-1 and TRBJ1-1; a weak D match, TRBD1 (6 bases). The CDR3 has 13 amino acids. Germline V CDR1 and CDR2: SQVTM, ANQGSEA. Variable domain in full (rest from reference TRBV29-1 and TRBJ1-1): SAVISQKPSRDICQRGTSLTIQCQVDSQVTMMFWYRQQPGQSLTLIATANQGSEATYESGFVIDKFPISRPNLTFSTLTVSNMSPEDSSIYLCSVAWGRGTEAFFGQGTRLTVV.

This clone has more than one count but fewer than ten. The CDR3 spells CASSDYRVRFGDEQFF. As DNA, the CDR3 is TGTGCCAGCAGCGACTACAGGGTTCGTTTTGGTGATGAGCAGTTCTTC. The chain carries TRBV14 and TRBJ2-1; TRBD1 might be the D (6 bases). The V gene's germline CDR1 is SGHDN and CDR2 FVKESK. V lost 5 bases and J lost 8, with 22 bases in between. This CDR3 region has 16 residues.

In its sample, this clone was seen a few times. CDR3 nucleotide sequence: TGCGCCAGCAGCCAAGACGGTTATGGCTACACCTTC. This encodes CASSQDGYGYTF. This rearrangement joins TRBV4-1 to TRBJ1-2, with unresolved D. Germline V lookup: CDR1 MGHRA, CDR2 YSYEKL. The CDR3 length is 12 residues. Trimming shortened V by 0 bases and J by 5 bases, and 4 bases separated the two germline ends.

This clone appeared a few times. The chain couples TRBV5-1 to TRBJ1-1, with 8 bases lining up with TRBD1. Looked up from germline, CDR1 is SGHRS and CDR2 is YFSETQ. The CDR3 consists of 14 residues. V dropped 1 base and J dropped 7; count of bases not matched to a gene: 6. CDR3 nucleotides: TGCGCCAGCAGCTTGAGGTCAGGGGGCGATGAAGCTTTCTTT. Its protein is CASSLRSGGDEAFF.

In DNA form, the CDR3 reads TGTGCCAGCAGCTTCCAGGGTGCTGGGGCCAACGTCCTGACTTTC. Translation: CASSFQGAGANVLTF. This chain connects TRBV11-3 to TRBJ2-6, with D possibly matching TRBD1 (5 bases). The CDR3 is 15 amino acids. CDR1 is SGHNT and CDR2 is YENEEA in the germline V gene. V was cut by 3 bases and J by 2 bases, with 8 bases left in between. Full variable domain (missing parts from reference TRBV11-3 and TRBJ2-6): EAGVVQSPRYKIIEKKQPVAFWCNPISGHNTLYWYLQNLGQGPELLIRYENEEAVDDSQLPKDRFSAERLKGVDSTLKIQPAELGDSAVYLCASSFQGAGANVLTFGAGSRLTVL.

There are a few counts of this clone. The chain has TRBV5-1 and TRBJ2-1; TRBD2 aligns across 7 bases. CDR3 length: 15 residues. Trimming removed 5 bases from V and 4 bases from J; junction bases left unmatched: 9. The germline gives CDR1 SGHRS, CDR2 YFSETQ. The CDR3 loop reads CASSSGGSEYNEQFF. The DNA for the CDR3 is TGCGCCAGCAGTTCCGGGGGGAGCGAGTACAATGAGCAGTTCTTC.

This chain connects TRBV18 to TRBJ2-7; TRBD2 might be the D (6 bases). This CDR3 contains 16 residues. Trimming took off 3 bases at V and 5 bases at J, with 20 bases between the two ends. Germline V gene lookup returns CDR1 KGHSH and CDR2 LQKENI. CDR3 coding DNA: TGTGCCAGCTCACCCCAATGGCAGCGGAGGGCGGACGAGCAGTACTTC. It specifies CASSPQWQRRADEQYF. Full variable domain (missing parts from reference TRBV18 and TRBJ2-7): NAGVMQNPRHLVRRRGQEARLRCSPMKGHSHVYWYRQLPEEGLKFMVYLQKENIIDESGMPKERFSAEFPKEGPSILRIQQVVRGDSAAYFCASSPQWQRRADEQYFGPGTRLTVT.

The chain recombines TRBV6-5 with TRBJ2-5; D remains ambiguous. There are 13 residues in the CDR3. The germline gives CDR1 MNHEY, CDR2 SVGAGI. V shed 4 bases and J shed 7 bases, with 13 bases lying between them. Here the CDR3 reads CASSFTPERTQYF. The CDR3 DNA follows: TGTGCCAGCAGTTTCACCCCGGAGCGGACCCAGTACTTC.

This chain connects TRBV19 to TRBJ1-2; D is possibly TRBD1 (5 bases). Trimming took 5 bases from V and 4 from J, leaving 14 bases between them. This CDR3 region has 14 residues. Germline-derived CDR1 and CDR2 are LNHDA and SQIVND (reference sequence). CDR3 amino acids: CASSVLGTAYGYTF. In DNA, the CDR3 is TGTGCCAGTAGTGTACTCGGGACTGCCTATGGCTACACCTTC.

This clone was picked up one time. The chain is built from TRBV28 and TRBJ2-7; unclear D gene. The V end was cut by 6 bases, the J end by 10 bases, with 16 bases between. CDR1 is MDHEN, CDR2 SYDVKM, per germline. The CDR3 totals 12 residues. CDR3 in amino acids: CASSPDPYSQYF. The CDR3 coding sequence is TGTGCCAGCAGCCCCGACCCTTATAGCCAGTACTTC.

The rearrangement uses TRBV7-9 and TRBJ2-3, with 7 bases matching TRBD2. Germline V gene lookup returns CDR1 SEHNR and CDR2 FQNEAQ (reference sequence). V lost 5 bases to trimming and J lost 0 bases; unmatched junction nucleotides: 8. CDR3 size: 16 residues. CDR3 sequence: CASSIHLAASTDTQYF. The CDR3 DNA sequence: TGTGCCAGCAGCATTCATCTAGCGGCAAGCACAGATACGCAGTATTTT.

This clone showed up just once. The V and J genes are TRBV9 and TRBJ1-1, with D tentatively TRBD1 (5 bases). V lost 0 bases, J lost 1 base, and 13 bases lay in between. The CDR3 is 16 residues long. Germline V lookup: CDR1 SGDLS, CDR2 YYNGEE. In DNA form, the CDR3 reads TGTGCCAGCAGCGTAGAGCCCCTGGGGCGGAACACTGAAGCTTTCTTT. Encoded protein: CASSVEPLGRNTEAFF.